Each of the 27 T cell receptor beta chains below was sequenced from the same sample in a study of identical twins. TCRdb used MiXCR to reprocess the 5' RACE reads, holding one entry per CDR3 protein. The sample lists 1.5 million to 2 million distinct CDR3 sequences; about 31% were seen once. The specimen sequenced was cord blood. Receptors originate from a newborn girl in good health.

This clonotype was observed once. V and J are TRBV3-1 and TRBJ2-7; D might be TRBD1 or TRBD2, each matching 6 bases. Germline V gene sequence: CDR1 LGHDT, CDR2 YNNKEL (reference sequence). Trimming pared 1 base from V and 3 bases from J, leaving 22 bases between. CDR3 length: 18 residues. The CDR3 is CASSQAELGGGRGYEQYF. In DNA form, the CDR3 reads TGTGCCAGCAGCCAAGCTGAGCTAGGGGGAGGTAGAGGCTACGAGCAGTACTTC.

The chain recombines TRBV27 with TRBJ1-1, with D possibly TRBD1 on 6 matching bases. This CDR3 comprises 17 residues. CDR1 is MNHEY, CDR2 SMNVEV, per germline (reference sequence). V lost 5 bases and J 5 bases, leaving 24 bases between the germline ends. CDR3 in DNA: TGTGCCAGCAGTCCGACGTATGCGGGGGCAAGAAGAACTGAAGCTTTCTTT. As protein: CASSPTYAGARRTEAFF.

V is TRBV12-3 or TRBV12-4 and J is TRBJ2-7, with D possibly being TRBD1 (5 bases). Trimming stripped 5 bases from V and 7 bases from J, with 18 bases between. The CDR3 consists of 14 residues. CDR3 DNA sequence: TGTGCCAGCAGTCCGCAAGGACAATACAATGAGCAGTACTTC. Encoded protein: CASSPQGQYNEQYF.

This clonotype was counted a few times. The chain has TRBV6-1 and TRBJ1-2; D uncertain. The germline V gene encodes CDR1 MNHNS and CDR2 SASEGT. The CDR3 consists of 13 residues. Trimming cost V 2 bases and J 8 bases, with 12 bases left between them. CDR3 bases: TGTGCCAGCAGTGAAATTGTTGGTTGGGGCTACACCTTC. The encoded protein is CASSEIVGWGYTF.

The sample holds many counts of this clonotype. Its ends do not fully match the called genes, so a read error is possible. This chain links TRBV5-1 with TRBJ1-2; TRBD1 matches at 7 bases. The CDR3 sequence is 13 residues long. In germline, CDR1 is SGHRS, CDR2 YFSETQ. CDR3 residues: CASSLDRDYGYTF. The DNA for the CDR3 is TGTGCCAGCAGCTTAGACAGGGACTATGGCTACACCTTC.

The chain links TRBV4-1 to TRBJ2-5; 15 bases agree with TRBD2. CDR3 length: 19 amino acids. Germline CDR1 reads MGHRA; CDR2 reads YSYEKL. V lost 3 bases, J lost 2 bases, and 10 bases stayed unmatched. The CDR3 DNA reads TGCGCCAGCAGCCATCCTGGACTAGCGGGGGGGCCGGGACAAGAGACCCAGTACTTC. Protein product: CASSHPGLAGGPGQETQYF.

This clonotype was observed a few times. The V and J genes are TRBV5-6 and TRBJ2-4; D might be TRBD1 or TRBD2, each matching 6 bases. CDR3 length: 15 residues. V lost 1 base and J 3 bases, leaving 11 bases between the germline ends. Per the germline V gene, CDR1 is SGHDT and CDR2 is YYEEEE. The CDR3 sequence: CASSLIEGGKNIQYF. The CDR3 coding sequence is TGTGCCAGCAGCTTGATCGAGGGGGGCAAAAACATTCAGTACTTC.

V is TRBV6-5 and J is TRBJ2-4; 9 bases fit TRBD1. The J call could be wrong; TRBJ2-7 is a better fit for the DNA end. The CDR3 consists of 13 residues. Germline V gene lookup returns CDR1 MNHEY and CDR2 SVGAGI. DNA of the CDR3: TGTGCCAGTGCAGGACAGGGGCCCTACGAGCAGTACTTC. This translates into CASAGQGPYEQYF.

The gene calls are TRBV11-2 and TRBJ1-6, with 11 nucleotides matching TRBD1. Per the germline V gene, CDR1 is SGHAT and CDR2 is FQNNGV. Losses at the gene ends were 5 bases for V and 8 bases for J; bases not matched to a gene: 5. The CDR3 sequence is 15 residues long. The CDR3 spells CASSGGTGGYSPLHF. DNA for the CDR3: TGTGCCAGCAGCGGAGGGACAGGGGGATATTCACCCCTCCACTTT.

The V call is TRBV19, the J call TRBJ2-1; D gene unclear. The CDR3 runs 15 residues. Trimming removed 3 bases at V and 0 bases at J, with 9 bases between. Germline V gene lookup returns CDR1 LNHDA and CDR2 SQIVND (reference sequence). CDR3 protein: CASSMVQLSYNEQFF. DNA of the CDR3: TGTGCCAGTAGTATGGTACAGCTCTCCTACAATGAGCAGTTCTTC.

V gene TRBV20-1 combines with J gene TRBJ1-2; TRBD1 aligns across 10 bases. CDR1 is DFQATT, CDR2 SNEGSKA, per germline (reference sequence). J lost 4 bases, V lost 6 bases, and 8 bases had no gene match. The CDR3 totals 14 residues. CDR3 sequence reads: CSANRQGATYGYTF. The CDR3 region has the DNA TGCAGTGCCAACCGACAGGGGGCAACCTATGGCTACACCTTC.

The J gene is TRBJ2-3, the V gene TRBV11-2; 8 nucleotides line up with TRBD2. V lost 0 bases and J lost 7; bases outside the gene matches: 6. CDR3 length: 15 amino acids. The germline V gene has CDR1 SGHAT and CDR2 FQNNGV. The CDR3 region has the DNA TGTGCCAGCAGCTTAGATCTCGGGAGGGGGAATACGCAGTATTTT. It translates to CASSLDLGRGNTQYF.

CDR3: CASSEKASGYDDGELFF. Here the CDR3 DNA reads TGCGCCAGCAGTGAAAAGGCTAGCGGTTACGATGACGGGGAGCTGTTTTTT. The rearrangement links TRBV10-1 to TRBJ2-2, with 7 nucleotides matching TRBD2. Trimming took 3 bases from V and 7 from J; bases not matched to a gene: 14. The CDR3 is 17 residues long. Per the germline V gene, CDR1 is WNHNN and CDR2 is SYGVQD (reference sequence).

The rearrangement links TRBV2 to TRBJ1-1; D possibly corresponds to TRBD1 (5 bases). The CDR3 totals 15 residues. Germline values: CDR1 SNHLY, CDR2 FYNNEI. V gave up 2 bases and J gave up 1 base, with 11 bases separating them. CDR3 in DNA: TGTGCCAGCAGTGAATTCCCCACAGGGAACACTGAAGCTTTCTTT. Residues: CASSEFPTGNTEAFF. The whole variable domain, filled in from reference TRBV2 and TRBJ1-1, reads EPEVTQTPSHQVTQMGQEVILRCVPISNHLYFYWYRQILGQKVEFLVSFYNNEISEKSEIFDDQFSVERPDGSNFTLKIRSTKLEDSAMYFCASSEFPTGNTEAFFGQGTRLTVV.

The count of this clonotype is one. CDR3 sequence reads: CASSHLAGESYNEQYF. The CDR3 DNA is TGTGCCAGCAGTCACCTAGCGGGAGAGTCTTACAATGAGCAGTACTTC. The chain couples TRBV25-1 to TRBJ2-1; 10 bases fit TRBD2. The end of the DNA aligns better with TRBJ2-7, so the J call may be wrong. This CDR3 region has 16 residues. Germline V gene lookup returns CDR1 MGHDK and CDR2 SYGVNS.

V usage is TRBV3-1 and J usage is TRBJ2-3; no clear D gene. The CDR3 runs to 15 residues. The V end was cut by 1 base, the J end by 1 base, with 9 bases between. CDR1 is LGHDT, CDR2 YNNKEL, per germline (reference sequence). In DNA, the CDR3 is TGTGCCAGCAGCCAAGTCCTAGTGGGCACAGATACGCAGTATTTT. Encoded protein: CASSQVLVGTDTQYF.

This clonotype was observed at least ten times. For the CDR3, the DNA is TGTGCCAGCAGTTTAGGGACGCCTTCCTACGAGCAGTACTTC. It codes for CASSLGTPSYEQYF. V is TRBV12-3 or TRBV12-4 and J is TRBJ2-7; D call uncertain. The CDR3 is made up of 14 amino acids. V gave up 1 base and J gave up 1 base, with 8 bases separating them.

DNA for the CDR3: TGTGCCAGCAGTCTTTTACAGGGGTCTCAAGAGACCCAGTACTTC. Protein product: CASSLLQGSQETQYF. J is TRBJ2-5 and V is TRBV28; 7 bases fit TRBD1. CDR3 length equals 15 residues. Germline-derived CDR1 and CDR2 are MDHEN and SYDVKM. The junction had 8 bases not matched to a gene; V was cut back by 5 bases and J by 2 bases.

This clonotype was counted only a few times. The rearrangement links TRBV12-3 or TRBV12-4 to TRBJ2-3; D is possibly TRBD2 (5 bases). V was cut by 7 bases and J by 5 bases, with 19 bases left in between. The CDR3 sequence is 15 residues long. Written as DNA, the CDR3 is TGTGCCAGCACCAAAACTCTAGCTCGGGGAGATACGCAGTATTTT. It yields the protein CASTKTLARGDTQYF.

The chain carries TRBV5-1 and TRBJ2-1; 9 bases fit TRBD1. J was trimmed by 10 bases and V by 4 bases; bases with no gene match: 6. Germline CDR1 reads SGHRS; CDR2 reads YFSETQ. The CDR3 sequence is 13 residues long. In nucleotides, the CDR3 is TGCGCCAGCAGCCAGGACAGGGGCTACGAGCAGTTCTTC. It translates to CASSQDRGYEQFF.

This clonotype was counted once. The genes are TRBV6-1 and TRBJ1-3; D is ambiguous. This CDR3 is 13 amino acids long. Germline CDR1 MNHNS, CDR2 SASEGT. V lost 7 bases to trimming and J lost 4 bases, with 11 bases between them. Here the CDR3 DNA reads TGTGCCAGCACGGTTGAACCGGGAAACACCATATATTTT. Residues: CASTVEPGNTIYF.

CDR3 loop: CASSPDARSGPQHF. The DNA for the CDR3 is TGTGCCAGCTCACCGGACGCCCGGAGCGGGCCCCAGCATTTT. The chain joins TRBV18 to TRBJ1-5; D is undetermined. The ends were cut back, 3 bases at V and 9 bases at J, with 15 bases in the middle. The germline V gene encodes CDR1 KGHSH and CDR2 LQKENI. The CDR3 sequence is 14 residues long.

In DNA form, the CDR3 reads TGTGCCATCAGTGAAGGGGCAGTCTCCTACGAGCAGTACTTC. This codes for CAISEGAVSYEQYF. V and J are TRBV10-3 and TRBJ2-7; D is perhaps TRBD1 (5 bases). Trimming left V 3 bases short and J 0 bases short, with 9 bases between. CDR1 ENHRY and CDR2 SYGVKD come from the germline V gene. CDR3 length equals 14 residues.

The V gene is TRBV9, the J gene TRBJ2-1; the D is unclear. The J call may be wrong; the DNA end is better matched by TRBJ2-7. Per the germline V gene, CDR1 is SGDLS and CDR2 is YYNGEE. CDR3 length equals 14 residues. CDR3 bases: TGTGCCAGCAGCGTAGTTAGCTCCTACAATGAGCAGTACTTC. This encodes CASSVVSSYNEQYF.

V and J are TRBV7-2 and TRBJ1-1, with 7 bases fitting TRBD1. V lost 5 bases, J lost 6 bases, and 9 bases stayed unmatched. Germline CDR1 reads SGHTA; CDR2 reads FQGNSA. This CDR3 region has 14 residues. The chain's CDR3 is CASSRQGSSPEAFF. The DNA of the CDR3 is TGTGCCAGCAGCCGACAGGGTAGTAGCCCTGAAGCTTTCTTT.

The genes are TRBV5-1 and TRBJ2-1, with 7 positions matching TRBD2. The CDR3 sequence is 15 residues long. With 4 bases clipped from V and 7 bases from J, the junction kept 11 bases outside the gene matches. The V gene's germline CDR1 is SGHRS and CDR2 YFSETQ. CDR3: CASSPVAGPRNEQFF. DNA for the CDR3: TGCGCCAGCAGCCCCGTAGCGGGCCCAAGGAATGAGCAGTTCTTC.

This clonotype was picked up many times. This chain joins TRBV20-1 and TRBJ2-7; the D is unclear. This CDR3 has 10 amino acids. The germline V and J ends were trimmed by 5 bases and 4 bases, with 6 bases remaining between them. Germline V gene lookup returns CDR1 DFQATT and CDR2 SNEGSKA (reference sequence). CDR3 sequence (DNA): TGCAGTGCTGACTTATACGAGCAGTACTTC. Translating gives CSADLYEQYF.